The 32 T cell receptor beta chains below were found in one sample sequenced in a study of blood T cells in healthy people across ages. Sample-barcoded 5' priming and a J-beta primer mix drove a second PCR of roughly 6 to 12 cycles. TCRdb reprocessed the 5' RACE reads with MiXCR, giving one entry per CDR3 protein. The top ten hold roughly 8.2% of the sample, which has some 1.4 million distinct CDR3 sequences, around 42% seen once. The sequenced sample consisted of blood. These receptors all stem from a woman aged 18-29 years in good health.

This clonotype was seen a few times. J is TRBJ2-1 and V is TRBV4-1; D is unresolved. In germline, CDR1 is MGHRA, CDR2 YSYEKL. The germline V and J ends were trimmed by 0 bases and 12 bases, with 12 bases remaining between them. The CDR3 extends over 13 amino acids. The CDR3 nucleotides are TGCGCCAGCAGCCAAGATCAGCCCCGGCCGCAGTTCTTC. This translates into CASSQDQPRPQFF.

The V and J genes are TRBV29-1 and TRBJ2-1, with 7 bases that match TRBD2. This CDR3 has 15 amino acids. The J segment lost 10 bases and the V segment lost 7 bases, leaving 19 bases of the junction unmatched. Per the germline V gene, CDR1 is SQVTM and CDR2 is ANQGSEA. CDR3 bases: TGCAGCGCGGAAGGTGTTGGGGGGGAAGGTGGCGAGCAGTTCTTC. Translated, it gives CSAEGVGGEGGEQFF.

This sequence joins TRBV20-1 and TRBJ2-1; 7 bases map to TRBD1. The J call could be wrong; TRBJ2-7 is a better fit for the DNA end. Germline V gives CDR1 DFQATT, CDR2 SNEGSKA (reference sequence). The CDR3 is made up of 15 amino acids. The CDR3: CSASTGTDSYNEQYF. The CDR3 DNA reads TGCAGTGCTAGCACCGGGACAGACTCCTACAATGAGCAGTACTTC.

This clonotype occurred a few times. This chain uses TRBV10-3 with TRBJ1-2, with D possibly being TRBD1 (5 bases). Germline V gives CDR1 ENHRY, CDR2 SYGVKD. V dropped 2 bases and J dropped 3 bases, with 7 bases sitting between them. This CDR3 comprises 13 residues. The chain's CDR3 is CAISEGGDYGYTF. The CDR3 region has the DNA TGTGCCATCAGTGAGGGAGGGGACTATGGCTACACCTTC.

The V call is TRBV7-9, the J call TRBJ1-3; D uncertain. V was cut by 1 base and J by 0 bases, with 10 bases left in between. Germline loops: CDR1 SEHNR, CDR2 FQNEAQ (reference sequence). This CDR3 has 16 residues. Here the CDR3 reads CASSLGSVSSGNTIYF. The CDR3 DNA reads TGTGCCAGCAGCTTAGGTTCTGTAAGCTCTGGAAACACCATATATTTT.

This chain joins TRBV4-2 and TRBJ1-1; D call uncertain. The CDR3 length is 14 residues. V was clipped by 0 bases and J by 3 bases, with 8 bases between them. CDR1 and CDR2 from the germline V gene are LGHNA and YNFKEQ. The CDR3 loop is CASSQEMKDTEAFF. DNA of the CDR3: TGTGCCAGCAGCCAAGAAATGAAGGACACTGAAGCTTTCTTT.

J is TRBJ1-5 and V is TRBV2, with 8 nucleotides matching TRBD1. CDR1 SNHLY and CDR2 FYNNEI come from the germline V gene. This CDR3 is 14 amino acids long. Unmatched junction bases numbered 7, after V lost 8 bases and J lost 4 bases. The CDR3 coding sequence is TGTGCCAGCTCCCGGGACAGGCCGAATCAGCCCCAGCATTTT. It specifies CASSRDRPNQPQHF.

This clonotype has only a few counts. The chain carries TRBV6-1 and TRBJ1-2; D is unresolved. CDR3 length equals 18 residues. The germline V gene encodes CDR1 MNHNS and CDR2 SASEGT. Trimming pared 6 bases from V and 1 base from J, leaving 24 bases between. The CDR3 here is CASRGVQEQQPNNYGYTF. In nucleotides, the CDR3 is TGTGCCAGCAGAGGAGTTCAGGAGCAACAACCAAATAACTATGGCTACACCTTC.

This clonotype was recorded only once. The chain carries TRBV2 and TRBJ2-7; D possibly corresponds to TRBD1 (5 bases). The J call may be in error: the DNA end matches TRBJ2-5 better. Germline CDR1 and CDR2: SNHLY and FYNNEI. This CDR3 spans 14 amino acids. The DNA of the CDR3 is TGTGCCAGCAGTAAAGACAGATTCGGAGAGACCCAGTACTTC. This encodes CASSKDRFGETQYF.

J is TRBJ2-1 and V is TRBV10-3; TRBD2 matches 10 bases. V lost 7 bases and J lost 4; bases outside the gene matches: 10. This CDR3 contains 16 residues. The germline V gene encodes CDR1 ENHRY and CDR2 SYGVKD. CDR3 bases: TGTGCCATCAATACGGCTAGCGGGAGTCTTTACAATGAGCAGTTCTTC. It specifies CAINTASGSLYNEQFF.

This chain connects TRBV15 to TRBJ1-6; 10 bases line up with TRBD1. Per germline, CDR1 LNHNV and CDR2 YYDKDF (reference sequence). The CDR3 has 15 amino acids. V gave up 6 bases and J gave up 7 bases; unmatched junction bases: 6. CDR3 coding DNA: TGTGCCACCAGTCCGGGACAGGGGAAGAATTCACCCCTCCACTTT. This encodes CATSPGQGKNSPLHF.

The V call is TRBV12-3 or TRBV12-4, the J call TRBJ1-4, with a weak D call TRBD1 (5 bases). The V and J ends lost 2 bases and 5 bases respectively, with 12 bases between them. The CDR3 consists of 15 residues. The CDR3 spells CASSLISGGNEKLFF. The CDR3 DNA reads as TGTGCCAGCAGTTTAATCTCGGGGGGGAATGAAAAACTGTTTTTT.

The V call is TRBV28, the J call TRBJ1-3; tentatively, D is TRBD1 (5 bases). Germline V gives CDR1 MDHEN, CDR2 SYDVKM. The CDR3 runs to 16 residues. V was cut by 4 bases and J by 4 bases, with 17 bases left in between. CDR3 protein: CASSSPQGSHGNTIYF. CDR3 nucleotides: TGTGCCAGCAGTTCTCCTCAGGGTTCACACGGAAACACCATATATTTT.

The V and J genes are TRBV5-1 and TRBJ2-5, with D perhaps TRBD1 or TRBD2 (5 bases each). The CDR3 loop spans 14 amino acids. V was cut by 6 bases and J by 5 bases, with 17 bases left in between. Germline V gene sequence: CDR1 SGHRS, CDR2 YFSETQ. The CDR3 is CASNRWGTHETQYF. The CDR3, as DNA: TGCGCCAGCAACCGGTGGGGGACCCACGAGACCCAGTACTTC.

Of note for this clonotype: A junction end diverges from the germline sequence, so it may reflect a read error. V gene TRBV2 combines with J gene TRBJ2-3; 9 bases are a match to TRBD1. This CDR3 contains 16 residues. Per the germline V gene, CDR1 is SNHLY and CDR2 is FYNNEI. CDR3 sequence reads: CAGSAPDRGVTDTQYF. In DNA form, the CDR3 reads TGTGCCGGCAGTGCCCCCGACAGGGGGGTCACAGATACGCAGTATTTT.

In regard to this clonotype: Possible read error: a much larger clone is one base away. V and J are TRBV7-8 and TRBJ1-2, with D perhaps TRBD1 (6 bases). This CDR3 spans 14 amino acids. CDR1 and CDR2 (germline): SGHVS, FQNEAQ. The CDR3 DNA reads as TGTACCAGCAGCTTAGAGGCACAGGGCTATGGCTACACCTTC. Protein sequence: CTSSLEAQGYGYTF.

This rearrangement joins TRBV10-3 to TRBJ2-3, with a tentative D call TRBD2 (6 bases). This CDR3 has 15 amino acids. Germline values: CDR1 ENHRY, CDR2 SYGVKD. V was cut by 6 bases and J by 2 bases, with 15 bases left in between. The CDR3 DNA reads TGTGCCATCAGCCCGGGAGACAGTAACACAGATACGCAGTATTTT. It encodes CAISPGDSNTDTQYF.

The chain uses TRBV20-1 and TRBJ2-7; D perhaps matches TRBD2 (5 bases). CDR1 DFQATT and CDR2 SNEGSKA come from the germline V gene (reference sequence). V dropped 6 bases and J dropped 2 bases, with 20 bases sitting between them. The CDR3 is made up of 15 amino acids. The CDR3 region is CSAQASLRETYEQYF. The CDR3 bases are TGCAGTGCCCAAGCGAGCCTGAGGGAAACCTACGAGCAGTACTTC.

This clonotype was counted many times. The V call is TRBV9, the J call TRBJ2-1; D may be TRBD2 (6 bases). V dropped 1 base and J dropped 6 bases, with 23 bases sitting between them. The CDR3 extends over 18 amino acids. The germline V gene encodes CDR1 SGDLS and CDR2 YYNGEE. The chain's CDR3 is CASSVKSKWAEAGNEQFF. The DNA for the CDR3 is TGTGCCAGCAGCGTAAAGTCCAAGTGGGCCGAAGCGGGCAATGAGCAGTTCTTC.

This chain links TRBV12-3 or TRBV12-4 with TRBJ2-4; D is possibly TRBD1 or TRBD2 (5 bases each). The DNA end lines up better with TRBJ2-7; the J call may be wrong. The CDR3 is 13 amino acids. In DNA, the CDR3 is TGTGCCAGCAGTTTAACAGGAACTAGCGAGCAGTACTTC. Encoded protein: CASSLTGTSEQYF.

This clonotype has just one count. The chain recombines TRBV30 with TRBJ2-1, with D unclear. V lost 3 bases and J 0 bases, leaving 12 bases between the germline ends. The CDR3 extends over 15 amino acids. CDR1 is GTSNPN, CDR2 SVGIG, per germline (reference sequence). This CDR3 reads CAWRIISLSYNEQFF. CDR3 nucleotide sequence: TGTGCCTGGAGAATCATTAGCCTCTCCTACAATGAGCAGTTCTTC. Combining the CDR3 with reference TRBV30 and TRBJ2-1 gives the whole variable domain SQTIHQWPATLVQPVGSPLSLECTVEGTSNPNLYWYRQAAGRGLQLLFYSVGIGQISSEVPQNLSASRPQDRQFILSSKKLLLSDSGFYLCAWRIISLSYNEQFFGPGTRLTVL.

To note about this clonotype: The junction does not match germline at one end; this may be a read error. The V and J genes are TRBV5-4 and TRBJ2-5; TRBD1 might be the D (6 bases). The J call is doubtful: the DNA matches TRBJ2-4 better. Per the germline V gene, CDR1 is SGHNT and CDR2 is YYREEE (reference sequence). This CDR3 has 13 residues. In DNA, the CDR3 is TGTGCTAGCAGCCCTAACAGGGTGGACATTCAGTACTTC. This codes for CASSPNRVDIQYF.

This rearrangement joins TRBV30 to TRBJ2-5, with 12 positions matching TRBD2. The CDR3 loop spans 15 amino acids. CDR1 is GTSNPN and CDR2 is SVGIG in the germline V gene (reference sequence). The V gene end was trimmed by 3 bases and the J gene end by 4 bases; junction bases not matched to a gene: 6. CDR3 nucleotide sequence: TGTGCCTGGAGAGGGCTAGCGGGAGGGGTAGAGACCCAGTACTTC. It codes for CAWRGLAGGVETQYF.

This chain joins TRBV5-4 and TRBJ2-5; 8 bases map to TRBD1. Per the germline V gene, CDR1 is SGHNT and CDR2 is YYREEE (reference sequence). Trimming took 3 bases from V and 4 from J; bases not matched to a gene: 8. The CDR3 runs to 15 residues. CDR3 in amino acids: CASSSDTGGRETQYF. The CDR3 DNA is TGTGCCAGCAGCTCCGATACAGGGGGGAGAGAGACCCAGTACTTC. Full variable domain (rest looked up from reference TRBV5-4 and TRBJ2-5): ETGVTQSPTHLIKTRGQQVTLRCSSQSGHNTVSWYQQALGQGPQFIFQYYREEENGRGNFPPRFSGLQFPNYSSELNVNALELDDSALYLCASSSDTGGRETQYFGPGTRLLVL.

The V gene is TRBV2, the J gene TRBJ2-1, with D possibly TRBD2 on 7 matching bases. This CDR3 has 15 amino acids. Germline V gives CDR1 SNHLY, CDR2 FYNNEI. Trimming removed 7 bases at V and 4 bases at J, with 17 bases between. CDR3 sequence: CASTLRGRQYNEQFF. CDR3 coding DNA: TGTGCCAGCACCCTGCGGGGGCGCCAGTACAATGAGCAGTTCTTC.

V and J are TRBV11-3 and TRBJ2-3, with a possible D match to TRBD2 (6 bases). The CDR3 has 15 amino acids. V lost 2 bases, J lost 6 bases, and 15 bases lay in between. Germline CDR1 SGHNT, CDR2 YENEEA. The CDR3 DNA follows: TGTGCCAGCAGCTTATCCGGGAGCCATGCGGATACGCAGTATTTT. Its translation is CASSLSGSHADTQYF.

This clonotype was seen only once. Mismatch with germline at one junction end may stem from a read error. This chain uses TRBV10-3 with TRBJ2-3, with no clear D. The CDR3 covers 13 residues. Germline CDR1 ENHRY, CDR2 SYGVKD. The CDR3 reads CAIQSDLTDAQYF. The DNA of the CDR3 is TGTGCCATACAGTCGGACCTCACAGATGCGCAGTATTTT.

This clonotype has just a few counts. The V gene is TRBV20-1, the J gene TRBJ2-7; D tentatively fits TRBD1 or TRBD2 (5 bases each). The CDR3 runs 14 residues. The germline CDR1 and CDR2 sequences are DFQATT and SNEGSKA (reference sequence). Trimming removed 6 bases at V and 2 bases at J, with 17 bases between. CDR3 sequence reads: CSATDGDGPYEQYF. Here the CDR3 DNA reads TGCAGTGCAACGGACGGGGACGGGCCCTACGAGCAGTACTTC.

The CDR3 sequence: CSAKKQGKGKETQYF. The CDR3 region has the DNA TGCAGTGCAAAGAAGCAGGGTAAAGGCAAAGAGACCCAGTACTTC. The V call is TRBV20-1, the J call TRBJ2-5; the D gene is possibly TRBD1 (5 bases). The CDR3 is 15 amino acids. Per germline, CDR1 DFQATT and CDR2 SNEGSKA (reference sequence). Trimming removed 6 bases at V and 3 bases at J, with 20 bases between.

As regards this clonotype: One end of the junction does not line up with germline, which may come from a read error. The chain is built from TRBV30 and TRBJ2-2, with TRBD2 as a possible D gene (5 bases). The germline gives CDR1 GTSNPN, CDR2 SVGIG (reference sequence). This CDR3 spans 12 amino acids. In nucleotides, the CDR3 is TGTGCCGGGAGCGAGGTCCCCGGGGAGCTGTTTTTT. Its translation is CAGSEVPGELFF.

The chain carries TRBV6-5 and TRBJ1-2, with 8 bases that match TRBD1. Germline CDR1 and CDR2: MNHEY and SVGAGI. The CDR3 runs 16 residues. V lost 5 bases and J lost 12; bases outside the gene matches: 20. CDR3 coding DNA: TGTGCCAGCAGTCAGACATATACGGGACAGGTGAAAGGCCACACCTTC. Its translation: CASSQTYTGQVKGHTF.

The V and J genes are TRBV20-1 and TRBJ2-5; D is unclear. The J call may be faulty, since TRBJ2-7 better matches the DNA end. This CDR3 spans 12 amino acids. The germline gives CDR1 DFQATT, CDR2 SNEGSKA (reference sequence). CDR3 amino acids: CSASNKAYEQYF. CDR3 DNA: TGCAGTGCTAGTAATAAGGCCTACGAGCAGTACTTC.